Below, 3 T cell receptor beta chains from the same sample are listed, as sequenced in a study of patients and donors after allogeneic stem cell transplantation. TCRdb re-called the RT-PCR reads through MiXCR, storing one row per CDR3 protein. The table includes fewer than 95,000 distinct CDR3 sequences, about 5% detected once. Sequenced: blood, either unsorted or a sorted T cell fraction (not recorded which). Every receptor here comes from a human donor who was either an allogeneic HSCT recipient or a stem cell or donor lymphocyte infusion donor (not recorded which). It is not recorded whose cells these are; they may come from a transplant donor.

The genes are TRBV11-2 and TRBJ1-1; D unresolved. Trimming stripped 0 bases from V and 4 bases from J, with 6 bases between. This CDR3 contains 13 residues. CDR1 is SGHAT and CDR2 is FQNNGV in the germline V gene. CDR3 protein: CASSLDLGTEAFF. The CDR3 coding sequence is TGTGCCAGCAGCTTAGATTTAGGCACTGAAGCTTTCTTT.

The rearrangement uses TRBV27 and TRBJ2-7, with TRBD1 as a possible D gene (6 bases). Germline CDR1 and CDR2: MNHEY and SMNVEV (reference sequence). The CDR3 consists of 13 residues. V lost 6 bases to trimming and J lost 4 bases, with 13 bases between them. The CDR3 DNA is TGTGCCAGCAGCCGGCAGGGGAAGTACGAGCAGTACTTC. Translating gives CASSRQGKYEQYF.

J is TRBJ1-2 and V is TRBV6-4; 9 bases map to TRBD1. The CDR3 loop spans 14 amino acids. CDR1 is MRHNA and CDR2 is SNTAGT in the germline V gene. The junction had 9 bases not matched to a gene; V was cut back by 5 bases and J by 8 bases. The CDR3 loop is CASSPNAGTGGYTF. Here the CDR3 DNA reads TGTGCCAGCAGTCCAAACGCGGGGACAGGGGGCTACACCTTC.